A single TCR beta chain is shown here with its context. Its antigen is currently unknown. This record belongs to a study of molecular identifiers for immune sequencing clone quantification. Study background: RNA from approximately 20,000 or 100,000 naive CD8 cells was split five ways in replicates, with four sequenced. General study findings and limits: Clones carrying above 20 RNA copies accounted for over 98% of effector molecules, under 1% in naive cells.

CDR3 length equals 13 residues. V lost 5 bases and J 4 bases, leaving 11 bases between the germline ends. Bulk TCR library preparation followed previously described methods with listed TCR primers. TCRdb ran MiXCR on the PCR reads and lists one entry per CDR3 protein. The table includes approximately 500,000 distinct CDR3 sequences, 20% to 25% detected once. Sample: naive CD8+ T cells from blood, with Jurkat cell RNA spiked in. Described subset: FACS-sorted CD8+CD4-CCR7+CD45RA+ naive T cells. The sequence came from a human donor in good health. Some libraries in this study had Jurkat cell RNA spiked in. The J gene is TRBJ1-2, the V gene TRBV12-3 or TRBV12-4; TRBD1 might be the D (5 bases). CDR3 coding DNA: TGTGCCAGCAGTCTCCAGGGCTTCTATGGCTACACCTTC. Protein: CASSLQGFYGYTF.